This T cell receptor beta chain was observed in a study of T cell responses to AZD1222 COVID-19 vaccine. On this clone itself: The antigen remains unidentified.

Method: immunoSEQ multiplex PCR; TCRdb's copy keeps in-frame clones and lacks some. The sample consists of around 140,000 clones, 70% to 90% of them appearing once. Trimming pared 2 bases from V and 6 bases from J, leaving 7 bases between. Looked up from germline, CDR1 is KGHSH and CDR2 is LQKENI. The CDR3 is 12 amino acids. Study-level points and caveats: Only a handful of AZD1222 recipients tested seropositive at baseline.

Here the sequenced sample was peripheral blood, taken on day 0 of AZD1222 vaccination. The TCR was taken from an adult in good health. This chain joins TRBV18 and TRBJ1-1; no clear D gene. DNA of the CDR3: TGTGCCAGCTCACCATTGGCGGCTGAAGCTTTCTTT. Protein: CASSPLAAEAFF. Supplemented by reference TRBV18 and TRBJ1-1, the full variable domain reads NAGVMQNPRHLVRRRGQEARLRCSPMKGHSHVYWYRQLPEEGLKFMVYLQKENIIDESGMPKERFSAEFPKEGPSILRIQQVVRGDSAAYFCASSPLAAEAFFGQGTRLTVV.